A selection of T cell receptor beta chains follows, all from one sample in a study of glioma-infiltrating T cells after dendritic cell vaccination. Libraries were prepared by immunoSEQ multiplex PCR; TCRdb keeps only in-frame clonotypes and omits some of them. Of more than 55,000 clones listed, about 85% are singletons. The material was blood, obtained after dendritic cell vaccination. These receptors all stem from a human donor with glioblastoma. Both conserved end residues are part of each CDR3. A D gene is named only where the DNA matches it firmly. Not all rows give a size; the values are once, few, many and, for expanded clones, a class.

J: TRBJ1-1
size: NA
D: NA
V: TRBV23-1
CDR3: CASSQEDQLGRMNTEAFF
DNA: TGCGCCAGCAGTCAAGAGGACCAACTGGGGCGCATGAACACTGAAGCTTTCTTT

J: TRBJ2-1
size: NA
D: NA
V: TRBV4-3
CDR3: CASSQGTSNEQFF
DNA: TGCGCCAGCAGCCAAGGGACATCCAATGAACAGTTCTTC

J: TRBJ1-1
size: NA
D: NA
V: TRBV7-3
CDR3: CASSRGVTDEAFF
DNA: TGTGCCAGCAGCCGCGGTGTAACTGATGAAGCTTTCTTT

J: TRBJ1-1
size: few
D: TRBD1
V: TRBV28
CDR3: CASSFRRGQGSMVTFF
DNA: TGTGCCAGCAGTTTTCGGAGAGGACAGGGGAGTATGGTTACTTTCTTT

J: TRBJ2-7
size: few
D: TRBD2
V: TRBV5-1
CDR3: CASSSLAGGPYEQYF
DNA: TGCGCCAGCAGCTCCCTAGCGGGGGGGCCGTACGAGCAGTACTTC

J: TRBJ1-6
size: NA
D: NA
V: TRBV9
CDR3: CASSTRTDSPLHF
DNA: TGTGCCAGCAGCACCCGGACAGATTCACCCCTCCACTTT

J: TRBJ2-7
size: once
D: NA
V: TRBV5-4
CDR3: CASSLVSGYGHEQYF
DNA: TGTGCCAGCAGCTTGGTCTCAGGGTATGGTCACGAGCAGTACTTC

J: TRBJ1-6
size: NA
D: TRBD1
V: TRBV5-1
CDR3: CASRWSGGDNSPLHF
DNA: TGCGCCAGCAGGTGGTCAGGGGGCGATAATTCACCCCTCCACTTT

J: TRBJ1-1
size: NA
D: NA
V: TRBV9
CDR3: CASSVVEQGAFF
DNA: TGTGCCAGCAGCGTAGTTGAACAGGGAGCTTTCTTT

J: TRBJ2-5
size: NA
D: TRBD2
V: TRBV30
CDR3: CAWMILAGGQETQYF
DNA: TGTGCCTGGATGATACTAGCGGGGGGGCAAGAGACCCAGTACTTC

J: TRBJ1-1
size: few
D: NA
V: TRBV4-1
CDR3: CASSGGSKNTEAFF
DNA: TGCGCCAGCAGCGGAGGCAGCAAAAACACTGAAGCTTTCTTT

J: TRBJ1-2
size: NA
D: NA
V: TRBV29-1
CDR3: CSVVVARAGYGYTF
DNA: TGCAGCGTTGTAGTTGCGAGAGCGGGCTATGGCTACACCTTC

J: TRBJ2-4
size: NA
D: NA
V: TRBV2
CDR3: CASSLAKNIQYF
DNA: TGTGCCAGCAGTCTAGCCAAAAACATTCAGTACTTC

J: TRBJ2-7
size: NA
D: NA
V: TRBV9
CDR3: CASSVGSGLSSYEQYF
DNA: TGTGCCAGCAGCGTAGGTTCAGGGTTGTCCTCCTACGAGCAGTACTTC

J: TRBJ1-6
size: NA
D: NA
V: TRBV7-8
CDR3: CASSLVPYGDSPLHF
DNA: TGTGCCAGCAGCTTAGTACCCTACGGGGATTCACCCCTCCACTTT

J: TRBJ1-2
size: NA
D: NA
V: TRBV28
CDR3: CASSTSQRPITGYTF
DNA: TGTGCCAGCAGTACCTCCCAGAGGCCCATTACGGGCTACACCTTC

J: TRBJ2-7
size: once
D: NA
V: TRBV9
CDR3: CASSGEAGKDEQYF
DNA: TGTGCCAGCAGCGGGGAGGCAGGGAAGGACGAGCAGTACTTC

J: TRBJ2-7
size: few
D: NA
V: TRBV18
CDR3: CASSPDPSGMYF
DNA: TGTGCCAGCTCACCAGATCCCTCGGGAATGTACTTC

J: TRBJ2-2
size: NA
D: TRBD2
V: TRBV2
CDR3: CASSGTRWPTGELFF
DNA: TGTGCCAGCAGTGGGACTAGATGGCCCACCGGGGAGCTGTTTTTT

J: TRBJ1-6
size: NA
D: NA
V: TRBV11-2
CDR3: CASSLSPGAANSPLHF
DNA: TGTGCCAGCAGCCTCTCACCAGGGGCGGCTAATTCACCCCTCCACTTT

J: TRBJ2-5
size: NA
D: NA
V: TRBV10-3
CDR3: CAISESQSVETQYF
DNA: TGTGCCATCAGTGAGTCGCAGTCTGTGGAGACCCAGTACTTC

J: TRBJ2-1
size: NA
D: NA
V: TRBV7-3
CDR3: CASSLMAGNEQFF
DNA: TGTGCCAGCAGCTTAATGGCGGGGAATGAGCAGTTCTTC

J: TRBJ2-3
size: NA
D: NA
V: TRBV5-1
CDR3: CASSLGGHTDTQYF
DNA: TGCGCCAGCAGCTTGGGGGGACACACAGATACGCAGTATTTT

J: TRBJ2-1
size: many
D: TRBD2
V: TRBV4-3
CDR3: CASSQAGLAAAGEQFF
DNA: TGCGCCAGCAGCCAAGCGGGGCTAGCGGCGGCAGGGGAGCAGTTCTTC

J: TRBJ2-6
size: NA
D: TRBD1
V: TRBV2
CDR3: CASSEGTGGSGANVLTF
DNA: TGTGCCAGCAGTGAAGGGACAGGGGGCTCTGGGGCCAACGTCCTGACTTTC

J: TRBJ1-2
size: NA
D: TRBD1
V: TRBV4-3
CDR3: CASSQLLTGRSYTF
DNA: TGCGCCAGCAGCCAGCTTTTGACAGGGAGAAGCTACACCTTC

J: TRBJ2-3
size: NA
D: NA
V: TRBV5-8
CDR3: CASSLARQTSINTDTQYF
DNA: TGTGCCAGCAGCTTGGCCAGACAGACTTCGATAAACACAGATACGCAGTATTTT

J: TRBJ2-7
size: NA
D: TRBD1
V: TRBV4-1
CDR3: CASSRGTGDEQYF
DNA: TGCGCCAGCAGCCGCGGGACAGGGGACGAGCAGTACTTC

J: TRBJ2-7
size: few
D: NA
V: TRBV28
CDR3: CASSLSTYEQYF
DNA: TGTGCCAGCAGTTTGTCTACCTACGAGCAGTACTTC

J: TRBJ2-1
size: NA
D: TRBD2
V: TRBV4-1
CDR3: CASSHPTTSGGPWEQFF
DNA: TGCGCCAGCAGCCACCCCACCACTAGCGGGGGGCCTTGGGAGCAGTTCTTC

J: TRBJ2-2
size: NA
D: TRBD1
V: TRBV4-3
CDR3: CASSHLGQGAAGELFF
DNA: TGCGCCAGCAGCCATCTCGGACAGGGGGCGGCCGGGGAGCTGTTTTTT

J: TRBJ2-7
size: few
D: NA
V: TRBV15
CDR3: CATSRERGEGYEQYF
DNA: TGTGCCACCAGCAGAGAACGGGGTGAGGGCTACGAGCAGTACTTC

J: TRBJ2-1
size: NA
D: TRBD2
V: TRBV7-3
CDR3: CASSQSGGYRCPSYNEQFF
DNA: TGTGCCAGCAGCCAAAGCGGGGGGTACAGATGCCCCTCCTACAATGAGCAGTTCTTC

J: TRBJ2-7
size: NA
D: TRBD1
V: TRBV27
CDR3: CASRRGQESSYEQYF
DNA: TGTGCCAGCAGACGGGGACAGGAGAGCTCCTACGAGCAGTACTTC

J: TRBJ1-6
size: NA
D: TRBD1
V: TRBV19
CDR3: CASSGQGAYSPLHF
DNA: TGTGCCAGTAGTGGCCAGGGGGCATATTCACCCCTCCACTTT

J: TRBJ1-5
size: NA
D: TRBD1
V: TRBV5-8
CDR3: CASSFDGTGGNQPQHF
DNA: TGTGCCAGCAGCTTCGATGGGACAGGGGGCAATCAGCCCCAGCATTTT

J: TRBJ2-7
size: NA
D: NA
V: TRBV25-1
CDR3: CASSQTAVEQYF
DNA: TGTGCCAGCAGTCAAACAGCAGTCGAGCAGTACTTC

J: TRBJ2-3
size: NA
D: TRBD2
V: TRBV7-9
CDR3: CASSLRTSSDTQYF
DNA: TGTGCCAGCAGCCTGAGGACTAGCAGCGATACGCAGTATTTT

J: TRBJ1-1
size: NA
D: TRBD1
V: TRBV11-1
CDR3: CASTTGESRTEAFF
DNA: TGTGCCAGTACGACAGGGGAGAGTCGGACTGAAGCTTTCTTT

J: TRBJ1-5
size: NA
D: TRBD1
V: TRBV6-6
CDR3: CASSYGQGSQPQHF
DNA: TGTGCCAGCAGTTATGGACAGGGCAGCCAGCCCCAGCATTTT